This T cell receptor beta chain originates from a study of control samples from healthy donors and cancer patients (dated by TCRdb to the early 2020s). Library construction relied on the immunoSEQ multiplex PCR assay. This is the immuneACCESS table as TCRdb keeps it, with only in-frame sequences that have V and J called. A part of the clones is gone; compared with another copy, unresolved V genes explain less than half, and the rest is unexplained. The sample yields about 220,000 clones; 85% to 95% were counted once. The top ten constitute roughly 1.6% of the sample. Counted from cysteine to phenylalanine, this CDR3 has 15 amino acids. Here the CDR3 DNA is all that survives: 45 bases in frame from base 1. From the germline V gene, CDR1 is SGHRS and CDR2 is YFSETQ. V gives up 0 bases and J gives up 3 bases, and the segment between their germline ends measures 13 bases. For this clone: Its antigen is unknown. Per-base qualities were not stored, and no clone one base away is much larger.

This receptor chain uses TRBV5-1 and TRBJ2-7, and possibly TRBD1, on 6 matching bases. Input material: blood. This sequence originates from a man aged 45 to 65 in good health. The sequence in DNA is TGCGCCAGCAGCTTGGATCAGGGGAACCTCTACGAGCAGTACTTC. This codes for CASSLDQGNLYEQYF.